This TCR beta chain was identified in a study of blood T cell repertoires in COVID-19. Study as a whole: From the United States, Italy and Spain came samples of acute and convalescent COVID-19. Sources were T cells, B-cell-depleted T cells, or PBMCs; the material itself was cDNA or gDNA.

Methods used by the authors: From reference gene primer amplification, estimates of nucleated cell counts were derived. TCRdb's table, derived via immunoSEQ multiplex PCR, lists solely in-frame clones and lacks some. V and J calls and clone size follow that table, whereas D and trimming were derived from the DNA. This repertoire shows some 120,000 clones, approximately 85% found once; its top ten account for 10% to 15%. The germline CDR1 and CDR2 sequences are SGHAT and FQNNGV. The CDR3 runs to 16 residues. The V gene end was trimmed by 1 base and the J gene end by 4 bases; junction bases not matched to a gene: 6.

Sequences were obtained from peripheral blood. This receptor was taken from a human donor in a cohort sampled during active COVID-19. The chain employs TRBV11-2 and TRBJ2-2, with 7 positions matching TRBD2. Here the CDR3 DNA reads TGTGCCAGCAGCTTAGCGCGGGGACTATTCACCGGGGAGCTGTTTTTT. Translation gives CASSLARGLFTGELFF. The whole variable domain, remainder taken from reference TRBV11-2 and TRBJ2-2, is EAGVAQSPRYKIIEKRQSVAFWCNPISGHATLYWYQQILGQGPKLLIQFQNNGVVDDSQLPKDRFSAERLKGVDSTLKIQPAKLEDSAVYLCASSLARGLFTGELFFGEGSRLTVL.